This T cell receptor beta chain was recorded in a study of human T cells and chemical hapten exposure. This clonotype was seen at least ten times. Time point defined: patch test 3, about 24 weeks after DPC sensitization. Documented treatment: therapeutic diphenylcyclopropenone sensitization with weekly scalp DPC. The library put unique molecular identifiers onto individual cDNA molecules. Each CDR3 protein gets one entry after TCRdb re-called the RACE reads with MiXCR. The sample lists about 190,000 distinct CDR3 sequences, 24% seen once, with approximately 2.5% in the top ten. In germline, CDR1 is MNHEY, CDR2 SVGEGT. V gave up 5 bases and J gave up 5 bases, with 9 bases separating them. The length of the CDR3 is 13 residues.

The chain combines TRBV6-2 or TRBV6-3 with TRBJ2-2; no firm D call. The clonotype comes from a woman between 40 and 50 years old with alopecia areata. Some clones in this sample may be carry-over from other donors' samples. The sample consisted of whole blood, taken in connection with sensitization to the hapten diphenylcyclopropenone (DPC). CDR3 sequence: CASSGRETGELFF. As DNA, the CDR3 is TGTGCCAGCAGTGGAAGGGAAACCGGGGAGCTGTTTTTT.